The text below deals with one T cell receptor (beta chain). Antigen specificity is unknown. The sample belongs to a study of T-cell memory formation after mild COVID-19. On the study more broadly: TCR clustering was largely donor specific.

Study-level results: Later expanders leaned CD4+, whereas clones that contracted between day 15 and 85 were balanced CD4/CD8.

Sample barcodes and UMIs were carried by the TCR alpha and TCR beta cDNA libraries that 5'RACE generated with constant-segment primers. TCRdb ran MiXCR on the 5' RACE reads and lists one entry per CDR3 protein. The sample has fewer than 250,000 distinct CDR3 sequences, approximately 15% seen once. The TCR originated in an adult woman who had mild COVID-19 (a few samples of this study predate the infection). Cell type and time point are not known. Sequencing was carried out using PBMCs or a T cell subset sorted from them (not recorded which).

The CDR3 sequence is CASSQGLGEQFF. The CDR3 DNA reads TGTGCCAGCAGCCAAGGGCTCGGAGAGCAGTTCTTC. The chain combines TRBV4-2 with TRBJ2-1; D is unresolved. Germline loops: CDR1 LGHNA, CDR2 YNFKEQ. The V and J ends lost 1 base and 10 bases respectively, with 8 bases between them. The CDR3 length is 12 residues.